The 8 T cell receptor beta chains in this list originate from one sample, sequenced in a study of beta chain features in type 1 diabetes. Study-level findings and limits: The study found moderately but significantly shorter TCRB CDR3s in all four CD4+ subsets of Type 1 diabetes patients.

As every portion of the isolated RNA was reverse transcribed, the sequencing read expressed TCRB transcripts. Assay used: immunoSEQ multiplex PCR; TCRdb lists only in-frame clones, some missing. Among about 230,000 clones, 15% to 20% were seen once, and the ten largest hold 0.065% to 0.1%. Their antigen targets remain unknown. Sample: naive CD4+ T cells from blood. The receptors were gathered from a young man with type 1 diabetes.

This clone has just one count. J is TRBJ2-2 and V is TRBV6-1; D not resolved. V was clipped by 4 bases and J by 4 bases, with 4 bases between them. The CDR3 is made up of 12 amino acids. Germline CDR1 MNHNS, CDR2 SASEGT. CDR3: CASSVGTGELFF. The DNA of the CDR3 is TGTGCCAGCAGTGTAGGCACCGGGGAGCTGTTTTTT.

This clone was counted a few times. J is TRBJ2-1 and V is TRBV10-3; the match to TRBD2 covers 9 bases. The CDR3 consists of 13 residues. V shed 10 bases and J 2 bases; nucleotides not matched to a gene: 3. Germline CDR1 and CDR2: ENHRY and SYGVKD. CDR3 sequence reads: CATASGTYNEQFF. The CDR3 DNA is TGTGCCACCGCTAGCGGGACCTACAATGAGCAGTTCTTC.

On this clone itself: One junction end disagrees with the germline gene, perhaps due to a read error. The chain uses TRBV28 and TRBJ2-1, with D possibly matching TRBD2 (7 bases). The CDR3 is made up of 14 amino acids. From germline, CDR1 is MDHEN and CDR2 SYDVKM. The CDR3 DNA reads TGTGCCAGCAGTGCGGGGGCGATTCATACCGCGGCCGTCTTC. Its translation: CASSAGAIHTAAVF. Variable domain in full (rest from reference TRBV28 and TRBJ2-1): DVKVTQSSRYLVKRTGEKVFLECVQDMDHENMFWYRQDPGLGLRLIYFSYDVKMKEKGDIPEGYSVSREKKERFSLILESASTNQTSMYLCASSAGAIHTAAVFGPGTRLTVL.

The chain has TRBV7-9 and TRBJ2-7; TRBD1 might be the D (5 bases). The germline gives CDR1 SEHNR, CDR2 FQNEAQ (reference sequence). This CDR3 region has 11 residues. With 10 bases removed from V and 5 bases from J, the gap between germline ends came to 12 bases. CDR3 loop: CATQGVHEQYF. CDR3 nucleotides: TGTGCCACCCAGGGTGTCCACGAGCAGTACTTC. The full variable domain, rest sourced from reference TRBV7-9 and TRBJ2-7, is DTGVSQNPRHKITKRGQNVTFRCDPISEHNRLYWYRQTLGQGPEFLTYFQNEAQLEKSRLLSDRFSAERPKGSFSTLEIQRTEQGDSAMYLCATQGVHEQYFGPGTRLTVT.

This clone turned up a few times. The chain uses TRBV4-2 and TRBJ2-1, with TRBD2 identical over 10 bases. Trimming took 4 bases from V and 7 from J; bases not matched to a gene: 22. CDR1 and CDR2 (germline): LGHNA, YNFKEQ. The CDR3 length is 20 residues. The CDR3 nucleotides read TGTGCCAGCAGCCGAAGTCCTCTAGCGGGAGCCTACCCAAGGCAGAATGAGCAGTTCTTC. Encoded protein: CASSRSPLAGAYPRQNEQFF.

CDR3 sequence reads: CASKRGPTVYGYTF. The DNA of the CDR3 is TGTGCCAGTAAGCGGGGACCGACAGTTTATGGCTACACCTTC. V is TRBV28 and J is TRBJ1-2, with D perhaps matching TRBD1 (5 bases). The CDR3 contains 14 residues. Germline V lookup: CDR1 MDHEN, CDR2 SYDVKM. V dropped 9 bases and J dropped 5 bases, with 19 bases sitting between them.

The CDR3, as DNA: TGTGCCTGGAGTGTACGAGATTATCAGCCCCAGCATTTT. Translating it yields CAWSVRDYQPQHF. The gene calls are TRBV30 and TRBJ1-5, with unresolved D. The germline CDR1 and CDR2 sequences are GTSNPN and SVGIG (reference sequence). Deletions cut 0 bases from V and 5 bases from J, with 8 bases between. This CDR3 is 13 amino acids long.

The chain links TRBV5-4 to TRBJ2-4; 14 bases match TRBD2. The CDR3 sequence is 15 residues long. J lost 8 bases, V lost 4 bases, and 5 bases had no gene match. Germline V gives CDR1 SGHNT, CDR2 YYREEE (reference sequence). CDR3 protein: CASSDGLAGGDIQYF. CDR3 bases: TGTGCCAGCAGCGACGGACTAGCGGGAGGTGACATTCAGTACTTC.